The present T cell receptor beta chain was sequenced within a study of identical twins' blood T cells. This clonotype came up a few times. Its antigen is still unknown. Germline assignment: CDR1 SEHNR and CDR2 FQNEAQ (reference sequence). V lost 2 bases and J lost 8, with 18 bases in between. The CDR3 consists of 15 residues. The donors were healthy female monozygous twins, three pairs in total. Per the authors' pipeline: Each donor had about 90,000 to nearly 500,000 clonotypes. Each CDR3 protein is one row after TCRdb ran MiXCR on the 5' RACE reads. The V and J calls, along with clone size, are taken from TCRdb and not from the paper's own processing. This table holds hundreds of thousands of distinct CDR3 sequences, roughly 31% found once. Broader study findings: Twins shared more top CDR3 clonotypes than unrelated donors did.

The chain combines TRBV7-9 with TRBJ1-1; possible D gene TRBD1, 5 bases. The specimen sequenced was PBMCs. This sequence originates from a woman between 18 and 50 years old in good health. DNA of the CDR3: TGTGCCAGCAGCTTATCTCAGAAGGGGCGCACGGAAGCTTTCTTT. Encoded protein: CASSLSQKGRTEAFF.